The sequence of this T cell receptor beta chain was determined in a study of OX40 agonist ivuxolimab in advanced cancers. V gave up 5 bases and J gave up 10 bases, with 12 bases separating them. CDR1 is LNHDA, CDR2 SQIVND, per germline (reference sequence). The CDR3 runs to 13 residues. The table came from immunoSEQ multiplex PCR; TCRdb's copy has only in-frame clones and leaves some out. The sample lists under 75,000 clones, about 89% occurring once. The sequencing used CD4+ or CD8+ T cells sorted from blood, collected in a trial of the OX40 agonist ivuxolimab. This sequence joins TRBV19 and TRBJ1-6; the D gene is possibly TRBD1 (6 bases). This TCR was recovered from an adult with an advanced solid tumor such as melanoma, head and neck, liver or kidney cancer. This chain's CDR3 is CASSQGQRSPLHF. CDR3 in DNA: TGTGCCAGTAGTCAAGGACAGAGATCACCCCTCCACTTT.